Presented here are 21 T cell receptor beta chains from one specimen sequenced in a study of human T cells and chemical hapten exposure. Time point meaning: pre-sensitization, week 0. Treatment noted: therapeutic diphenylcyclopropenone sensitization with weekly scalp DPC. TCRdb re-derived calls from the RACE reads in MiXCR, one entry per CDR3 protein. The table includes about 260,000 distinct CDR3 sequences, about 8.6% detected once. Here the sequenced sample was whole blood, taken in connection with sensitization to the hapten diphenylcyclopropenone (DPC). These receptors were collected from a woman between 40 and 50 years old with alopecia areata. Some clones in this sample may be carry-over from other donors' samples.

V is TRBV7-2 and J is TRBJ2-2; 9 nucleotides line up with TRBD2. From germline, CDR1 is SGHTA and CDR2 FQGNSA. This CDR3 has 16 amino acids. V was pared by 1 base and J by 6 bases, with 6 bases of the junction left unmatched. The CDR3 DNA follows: TGTGCCAGCAGCTTAGGTGGTAGCGGGAGTTCCGGGGAGCTGTTTTTT. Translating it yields CASSLGGSGSSGELFF.

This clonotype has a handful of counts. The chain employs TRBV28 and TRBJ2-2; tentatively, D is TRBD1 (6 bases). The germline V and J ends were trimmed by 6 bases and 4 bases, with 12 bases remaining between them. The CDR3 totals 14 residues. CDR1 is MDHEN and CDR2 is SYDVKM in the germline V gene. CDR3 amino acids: CASRPTGSTGELFF. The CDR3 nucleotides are TGTGCCAGCAGACCGACAGGTTCCACCGGGGAGCTGTTTTTT.

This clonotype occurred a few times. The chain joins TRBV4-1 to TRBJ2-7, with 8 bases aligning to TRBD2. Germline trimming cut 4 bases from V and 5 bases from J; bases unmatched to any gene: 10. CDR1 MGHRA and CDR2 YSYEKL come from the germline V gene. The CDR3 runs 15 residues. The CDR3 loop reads CASSREGGRPHEQYF. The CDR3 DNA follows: TGCGCCAGCAGCCGGGAGGGCGGGAGGCCCCACGAGCAGTACTTC.

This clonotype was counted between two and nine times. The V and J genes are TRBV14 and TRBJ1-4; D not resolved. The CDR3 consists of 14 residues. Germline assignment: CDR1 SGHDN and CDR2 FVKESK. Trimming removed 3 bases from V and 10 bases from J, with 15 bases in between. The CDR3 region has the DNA TGTGCCAGCAGCCATCGGACCGGGAGGAGAAAACTGTTTTTT. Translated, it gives CASSHRTGRRKLFF.

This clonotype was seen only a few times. The CDR3 sequence is CASSRQGTYNEQFF. CDR3 in DNA: TGTGCCAGCAGCAGACAGGGGACCTACAATGAGCAGTTCTTC. J is TRBJ2-1 and V is TRBV7-2; 8 bases map to TRBD1. This CDR3 is built from 14 residues. The V segment lost 5 bases and the J segment 2 bases; nucleotides outside the gene matches: 2. Germline CDR1 is SGHTA and CDR2 is FQGNSA.

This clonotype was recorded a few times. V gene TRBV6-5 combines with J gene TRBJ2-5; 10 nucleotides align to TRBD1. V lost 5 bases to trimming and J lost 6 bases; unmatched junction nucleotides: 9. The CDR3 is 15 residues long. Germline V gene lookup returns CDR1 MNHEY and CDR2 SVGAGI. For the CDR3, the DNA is TGTGCCAGCAGTCCCTCCGGACAGGGGGGGCAGACCCAGTACTTC. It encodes CASSPSGQGGQTQYF.

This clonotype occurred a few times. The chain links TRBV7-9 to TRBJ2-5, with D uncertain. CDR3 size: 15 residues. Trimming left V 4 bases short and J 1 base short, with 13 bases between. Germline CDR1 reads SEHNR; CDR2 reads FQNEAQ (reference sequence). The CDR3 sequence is CASSSSSSPQETQYF. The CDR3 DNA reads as TGTGCCAGCAGCTCCTCATCTTCCCCCCAAGAGACCCAGTACTTC.

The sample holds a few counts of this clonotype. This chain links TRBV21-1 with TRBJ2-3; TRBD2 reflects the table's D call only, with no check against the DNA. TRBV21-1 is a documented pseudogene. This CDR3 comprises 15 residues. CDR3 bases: TGTGCCAGCAGCGCTCCGGGACTAGTTCCAGATACGCAGTATTTT. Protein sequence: CASSAPGLVPDTQYF.

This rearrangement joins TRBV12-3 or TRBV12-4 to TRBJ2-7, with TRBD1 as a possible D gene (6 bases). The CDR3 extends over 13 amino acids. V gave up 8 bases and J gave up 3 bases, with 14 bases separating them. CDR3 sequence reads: CASGHRDRYEQYF. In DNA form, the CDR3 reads TGTGCCAGCGGGCACAGGGACCGCTACGAGCAGTACTTC.

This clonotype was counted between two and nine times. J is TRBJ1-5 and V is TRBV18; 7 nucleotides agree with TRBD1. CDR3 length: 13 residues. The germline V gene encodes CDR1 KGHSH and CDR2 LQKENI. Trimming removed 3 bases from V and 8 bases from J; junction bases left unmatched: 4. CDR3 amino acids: CASSPTGPEPQHF. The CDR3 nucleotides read TGTGCCAGCTCACCGACAGGGCCCGAGCCCCAGCATTTT.

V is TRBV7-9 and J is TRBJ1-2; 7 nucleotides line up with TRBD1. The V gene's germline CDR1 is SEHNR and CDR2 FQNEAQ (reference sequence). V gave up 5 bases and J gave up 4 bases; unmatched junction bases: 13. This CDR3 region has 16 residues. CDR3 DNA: TGTGCCAGCAGCCCGTTCCAGGGGGGTCCCCTCTATGGCTACACCTTC. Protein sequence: CASSPFQGGPLYGYTF.

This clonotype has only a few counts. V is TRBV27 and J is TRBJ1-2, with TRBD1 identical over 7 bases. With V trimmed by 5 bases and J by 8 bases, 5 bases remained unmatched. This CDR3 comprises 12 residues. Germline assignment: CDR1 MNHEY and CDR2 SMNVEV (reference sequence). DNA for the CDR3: TGTGCCAGCAGTGAGAGGGGGCACGGCTACACCTTC. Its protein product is CASSERGHGYTF.

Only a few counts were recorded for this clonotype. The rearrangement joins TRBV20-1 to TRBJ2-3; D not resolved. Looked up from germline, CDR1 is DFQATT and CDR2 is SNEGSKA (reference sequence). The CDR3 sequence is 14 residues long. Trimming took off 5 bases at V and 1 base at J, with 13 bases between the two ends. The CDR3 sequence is CSAYSSEGTDTQYF. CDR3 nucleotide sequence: TGCAGTGCTTACTCCTCCGAGGGCACAGATACGCAGTATTTT.

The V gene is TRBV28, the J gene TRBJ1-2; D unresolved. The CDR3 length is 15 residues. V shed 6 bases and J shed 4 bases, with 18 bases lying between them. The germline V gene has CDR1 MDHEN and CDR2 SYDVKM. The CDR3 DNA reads TGTGCCAGCAGGATGGGGTTCACTCCGGTCTATGGCTACACCTTC. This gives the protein CASRMGFTPVYGYTF.

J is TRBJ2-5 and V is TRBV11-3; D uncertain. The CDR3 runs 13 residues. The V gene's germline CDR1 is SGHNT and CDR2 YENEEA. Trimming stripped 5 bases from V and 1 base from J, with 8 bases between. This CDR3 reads CASSDDSQETQYF. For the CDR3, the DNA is TGTGCCAGCAGCGACGATTCCCAAGAGACCCAGTACTTC. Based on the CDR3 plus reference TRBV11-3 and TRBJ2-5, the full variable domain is EAGVVQSPRYKIIEKKQPVAFWCNPISGHNTLYWYLQNLGQGPELLIRYENEEAVDDSQLPKDRFSAERLKGVDSTLKIQPAELGDSAVYLCASSDDSQETQYFGPGTRLLVL.

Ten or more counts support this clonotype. This CDR3 reads CSARSGSFYEQYF. The CDR3 DNA reads TGCAGTGCTAGAAGCGGGAGTTTCTACGAGCAGTACTTC. The rearrangement links TRBV20-1 to TRBJ2-7; 8 bases align to TRBD2. Unmatched junction bases numbered 3, after V lost 2 bases and J lost 3 bases. Germline V gene sequence: CDR1 DFQATT, CDR2 SNEGSKA (reference sequence). The CDR3 loop spans 13 amino acids.

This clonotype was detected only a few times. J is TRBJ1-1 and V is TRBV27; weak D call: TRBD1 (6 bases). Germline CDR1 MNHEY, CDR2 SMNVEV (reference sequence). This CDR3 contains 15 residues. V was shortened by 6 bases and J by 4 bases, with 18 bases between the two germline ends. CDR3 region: CASRRGTGFITEAFF. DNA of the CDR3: TGTGCCAGCAGGCGAGGCACAGGGTTTATCACTGAAGCTTTCTTT.

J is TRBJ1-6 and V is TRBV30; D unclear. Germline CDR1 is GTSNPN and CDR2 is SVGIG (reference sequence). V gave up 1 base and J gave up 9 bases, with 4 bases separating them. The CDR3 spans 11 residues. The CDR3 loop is CAWSDGSPLHF. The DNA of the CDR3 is TGTGCCTGGAGTGACGGTTCACCCCTCCACTTT.

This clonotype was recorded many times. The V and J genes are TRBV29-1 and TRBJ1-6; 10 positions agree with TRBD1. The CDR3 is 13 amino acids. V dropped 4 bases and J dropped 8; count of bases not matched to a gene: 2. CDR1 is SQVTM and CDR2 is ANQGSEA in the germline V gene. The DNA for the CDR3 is TGCAGCGTTGGACAGGGGGCCGATTCACCCCTCCACTTT. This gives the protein CSVGQGADSPLHF.

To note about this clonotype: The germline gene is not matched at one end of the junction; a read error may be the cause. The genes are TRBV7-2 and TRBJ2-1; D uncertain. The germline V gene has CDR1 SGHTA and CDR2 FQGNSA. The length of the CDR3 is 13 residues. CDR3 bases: TGTGCCAGCAGCGTGGGTCTCCTTGGTGAGCAGTCCTTC. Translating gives CASSVGLLGEQSF.

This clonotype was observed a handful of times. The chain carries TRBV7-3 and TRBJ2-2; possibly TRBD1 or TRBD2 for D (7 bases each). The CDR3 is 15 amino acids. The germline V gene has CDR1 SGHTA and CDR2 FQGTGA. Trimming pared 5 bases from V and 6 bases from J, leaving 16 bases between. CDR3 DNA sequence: TGTGCCAGCAGCGTACAGGGGAGGGGTCCCGGGGAGCTGTTTTTT. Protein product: CASSVQGRGPGELFF.